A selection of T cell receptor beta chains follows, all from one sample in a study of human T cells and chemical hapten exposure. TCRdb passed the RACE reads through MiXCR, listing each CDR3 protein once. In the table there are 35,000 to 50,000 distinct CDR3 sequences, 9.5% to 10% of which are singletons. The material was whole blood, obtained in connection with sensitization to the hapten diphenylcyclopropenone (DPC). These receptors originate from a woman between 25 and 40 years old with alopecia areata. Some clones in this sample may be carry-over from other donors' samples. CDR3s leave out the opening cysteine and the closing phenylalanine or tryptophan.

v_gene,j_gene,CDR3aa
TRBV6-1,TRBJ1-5,ASSATTGNPFPQH
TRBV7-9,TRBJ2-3,ASSFMNTDTQY
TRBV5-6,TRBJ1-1,ASSRSYAGRRNTEAF
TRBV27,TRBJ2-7,ASSLRGRGDSTYEQY
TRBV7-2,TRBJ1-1,ASSLLGWTEAF
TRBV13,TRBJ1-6,ASSLRDTYSPLH
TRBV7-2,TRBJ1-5,ASSLLGPDQPQH
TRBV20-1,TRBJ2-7,SARGRAGLGTYEQY
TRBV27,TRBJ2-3,ASSLQGSTDTQY
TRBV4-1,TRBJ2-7,ASSALTGTGGYEQY
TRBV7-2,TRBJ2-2,ASSLAANTGELF
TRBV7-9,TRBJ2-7,ASSPARQGYEQY
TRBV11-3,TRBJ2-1,ASSLRGQGSYNEQF
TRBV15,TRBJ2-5,ATSPGNPVGETQY
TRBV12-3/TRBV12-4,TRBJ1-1,ASSEKGVGNTEAF
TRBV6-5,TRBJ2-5,ASSSPRGGETQY
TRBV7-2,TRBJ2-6,ASSFLVFASGANVLT
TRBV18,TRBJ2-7,ASSAGTGKNYEQY
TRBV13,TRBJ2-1,ASSGGSWSLLNEQF
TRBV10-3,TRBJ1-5,ATKQEFDQPQH
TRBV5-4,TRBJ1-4,ASSSEGRNEKLF
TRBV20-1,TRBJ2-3,SAESGGASDTQY
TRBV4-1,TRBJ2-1,ASSQGLASGNEQF
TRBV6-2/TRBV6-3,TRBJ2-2,ASRGTRVTGELF
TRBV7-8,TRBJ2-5,ASSLARGAITQETQY
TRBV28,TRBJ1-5,ASSLGNQPQH
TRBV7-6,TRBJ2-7,ASSLGPENYEQY
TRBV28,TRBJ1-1,ASSFFLRNTEAF
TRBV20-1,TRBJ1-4,SATAMPGTIGKLF
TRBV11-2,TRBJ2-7,ASSLAADAEQY
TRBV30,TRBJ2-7,AWSPPGQDVVWQY
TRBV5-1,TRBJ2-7,ASSWGQGSVYEQY
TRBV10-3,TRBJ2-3,AISGPAGITDTQY
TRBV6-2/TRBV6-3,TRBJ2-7,ASSPRTSGSYEQY
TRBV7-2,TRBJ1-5,ASSATTNQPQH
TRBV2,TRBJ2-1,ASTPSSEQF
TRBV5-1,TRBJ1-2,ASSSRAGPLGYT
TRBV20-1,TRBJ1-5,SARKFERNQPQH
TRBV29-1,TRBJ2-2,SVWTGASNTGELF
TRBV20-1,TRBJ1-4,SARFSGSSNRATNEKLF
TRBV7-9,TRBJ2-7,ASSLSPAGGYEQY
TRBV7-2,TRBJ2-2,ASSLTGGTGELF
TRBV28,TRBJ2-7,ASTKRGYEQY
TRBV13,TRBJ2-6,ASSFSGTGTSGANVLT
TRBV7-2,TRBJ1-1,ASSFEGSTEAF
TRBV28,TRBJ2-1,ATKAHASYNEQF
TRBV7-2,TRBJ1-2,ASSWGGYGYT
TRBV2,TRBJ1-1,ASRWQGETEAF
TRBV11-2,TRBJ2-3,ASSRTGDHTDTQY
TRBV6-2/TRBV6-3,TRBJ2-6,ASSYRDTGANVLT